This TCR beta chain was observed in a study of beta chain features in type 1 diabetes. In germline, CDR1 is MNHNY, CDR2 SVGAGI (reference sequence). The ends were cut back, 2 bases at V and 8 bases at J, with 9 bases in the middle. This CDR3 region has 13 residues. Expressed TCRB transcripts were sequenced because the entire RNA isolate underwent reverse transcription. The table came from immunoSEQ multiplex PCR; TCRdb's copy has only in-frame clones and leaves some out. The top ten clones hold around 0.02% of a sample with 900,000 or so clones, about a sixth of them seen once. This clone was found a few times. Purity exceeding 95% was reached by all sorted populations.

This sequence joins TRBV6-6 and TRBJ2-2; D perhaps matches TRBD2 (6 bases). This sequence originates from a woman younger than 35 in good health. The sequenced sample was naive CD4+ T cells from blood. The CDR3: CASSYNREGELFF. The CDR3 region has the DNA TGTGCCAGCAGTTACAACCGGGAGGGGGAGCTGTTTTTT.